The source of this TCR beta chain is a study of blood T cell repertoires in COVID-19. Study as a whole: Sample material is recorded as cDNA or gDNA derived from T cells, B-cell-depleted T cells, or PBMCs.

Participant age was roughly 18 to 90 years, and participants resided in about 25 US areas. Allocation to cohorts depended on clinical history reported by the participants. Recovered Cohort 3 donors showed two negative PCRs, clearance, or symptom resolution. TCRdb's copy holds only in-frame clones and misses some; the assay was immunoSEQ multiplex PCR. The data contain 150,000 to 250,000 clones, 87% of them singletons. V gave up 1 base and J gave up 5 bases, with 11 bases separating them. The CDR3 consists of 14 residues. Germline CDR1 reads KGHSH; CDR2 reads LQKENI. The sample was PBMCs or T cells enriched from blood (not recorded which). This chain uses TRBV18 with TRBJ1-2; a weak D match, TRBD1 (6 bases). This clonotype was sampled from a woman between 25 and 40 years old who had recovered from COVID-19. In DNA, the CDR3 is TGTGCCAGCTCACCACGGGACACGGAGTATGGCTACACCTTC. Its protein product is CASSPRDTEYGYTF.